A single sample is the source of the 26 T cell receptor beta chains below, sequenced in a study of blood T cell repertoires in COVID-19. Sequencing was performed with immunoSEQ multiplex PCR; in TCRdb, only in-frame clones are kept and a portion is missing. There are approximately 270,000 clones in the sample; approximately 83% occur only once, and 9.5% to 12% lies in the top ten. Sequences were obtained from peripheral blood. These receptors originate from a woman aged 70-85 years with acute or convalescent COVID-19.

The V and J genes are TRBV18 and TRBJ1-2, with 10 positions matching TRBD1. Germline V gene lookup returns CDR1 KGHSH and CDR2 LQKENI. J lost 1 base, V lost 6 bases, and 5 bases had no gene match. This CDR3 region has 15 residues. The CDR3 here is CASSQDRGDNYGYTF. As DNA, the CDR3 is TGTGCCAGCTCCCAGGACAGGGGGGATAACTATGGCTACACCTTC.

V and J are TRBV4-1 and TRBJ1-2; D may be TRBD1 (5 bases). The CDR3 extends over 16 amino acids. Germline V gives CDR1 MGHRA, CDR2 YSYEKL. Trimming cost V 0 bases and J 5 bases, with 16 bases left between them. The DNA for the CDR3 is TGCGCCAGCAGCCAAGATTCAGGGCAGGGAGGATATGGCTACACCTTC. Amino acids: CASSQDSGQGGYGYTF.

The CDR3 loop is CASSEVMNTEAFF. CDR3 nucleotide sequence: TGTGCCAGCAGCGAGGTTATGAACACTGAAGCTTTCTTT. The chain combines TRBV6-6 with TRBJ1-1; D is unclear. Germline assignment: CDR1 MNHNY and CDR2 SVGAGI (reference sequence). The CDR3 is made up of 13 amino acids. V was clipped by 6 bases and J by 0 bases, with 8 bases between them.

This sequence joins TRBV5-1 and TRBJ2-3; 8 nucleotides match TRBD2. The CDR3 contains 14 residues. Germline V lookup: CDR1 SGHRS, CDR2 YFSETQ. J lost 3 bases, V lost 4 bases, and 4 bases had no gene match. The CDR3 DNA is TGCGCCAGCAGCCCCGTAGCGGGAACAGATACGCAGTATTTT. It is translated as CASSPVAGTDTQYF.

This chain links TRBV5-4 with TRBJ1-1, with D perhaps matching TRBD1 (5 bases). CDR3 length equals 15 residues. Trimming stripped 5 bases from V and 0 bases from J, with 14 bases between. CDR1 SGHNT and CDR2 YYREEE come from the germline V gene (reference sequence). CDR3 region: CASSARTRVNTEAFF. CDR3 coding DNA: TGTGCCAGCAGTGCTCGGACCAGGGTGAACACTGAAGCTTTCTTT.

The rearrangement uses TRBV19 and TRBJ1-2; TRBD1 might be the D (5 bases). The CDR3 is 15 residues long. Germline CDR1 reads LNHDA; CDR2 reads SQIVND (reference sequence). The V and J ends lost 6 bases and 0 bases respectively, with 14 bases between them. Here the CDR3 DNA reads TGTGCCAGTAGCCGCAGCCGGGGGACTAACTATGGCTACACCTTC. It specifies CASSRSRGTNYGYTF.

The V and J genes are TRBV6-2 or TRBV6-3 and TRBJ1-2; TRBD1 matches at 11 bases. Germline CDR1 reads MNHEY; CDR2 reads SVGEGT. The CDR3 runs to 16 residues. Trimming took 5 bases from V and 5 from J; bases not matched to a gene: 10. The CDR3 sequence is CASSRAADRGRYGYTF. Here the CDR3 DNA reads TGTGCCAGCAGTAGAGCCGCGGACAGGGGGCGATATGGCTACACCTTC.

As to this clone: Mismatch with germline at one junction end may stem from a read error. The V call is TRBV9, the J call TRBJ1-3; maybe TRBD1 (5 bases). The CDR3 spans 13 residues. Germline CDR1 reads SGDLS; CDR2 reads YYNGEE. CDR3 sequence reads: CASSGGGAATLDF. CDR3 sequence (DNA): TGTGCCAGCAGCGGGGGCGGGGCCGCTACACTGGATTTT.

V gene TRBV4-1 combines with J gene TRBJ2-1, with D perhaps TRBD2 (6 bases). Trimming pared 6 bases from V and 6 bases from J, leaving 18 bases between. CDR1 and CDR2 (germline): MGHRA, YSYEKL. The CDR3 is 15 amino acids. The CDR3 spells CASRLPGLGGNEQFF. The CDR3 DNA reads as TGCGCCAGCAGGCTTCCGGGACTTGGGGGCAATGAGCAGTTCTTC.

The chain combines TRBV7-9 with TRBJ1-2, with D perhaps matching TRBD1 (5 bases). V was pared by 3 bases and J by 4 bases, with 18 bases between. This CDR3 spans 16 amino acids. CDR1 and CDR2 (germline): SEHNR, FQNEAQ (reference sequence). The CDR3 is CASSFTAGRAVYGYTF. In DNA form, the CDR3 reads TGTGCCAGCAGCTTTACGGCGGGACGAGCAGTCTATGGCTACACCTTC.

V gene TRBV18 combines with J gene TRBJ1-2; TRBD1 might be the D (5 bases). Deletions cut 3 bases from V and 8 bases from J, with 13 bases between. This CDR3 has 13 amino acids. Germline V gene data show CDR1 as KGHSH and CDR2 as LQKENI. CDR3 nucleotides: TGTGCCAGCTCACCTGAGGCAGGGTTAGGCTACACCTTC. Its protein product is CASSPEAGLGYTF.

The chain has TRBV24-1 and TRBJ2-5; TRBD2 matches at 9 bases. V was clipped by 4 bases and J by 3 bases; unmatched bases: 5. CDR1 KGHDR and CDR2 SFDVKD come from the germline V gene. CDR3 length equals 15 residues. Here the CDR3 DNA reads TGTGCCACCAGTGACCCCAGCGGGGGGAAAGAGACCCAGTACTTC. Its translation is CATSDPSGGKETQYF.

The gene calls are TRBV29-1 and TRBJ1-2; 8 bases line up with TRBD1. V shed 7 bases and J 3 bases; nucleotides not matched to a gene: 7. This CDR3 has 13 amino acids. CDR1 and CDR2 from the germline V gene are SQVTM and ANQGSEA. CDR3 in amino acids: CSARQGADYGYTF. CDR3 coding DNA: TGCAGCGCACGTCAGGGGGCGGACTATGGCTACACCTTC.

The V call is TRBV14, the J call TRBJ2-6; 9 positions agree with TRBD1. The length of the CDR3 is 18 residues. The germline V gene has CDR1 SGHDN and CDR2 FVKESK. The V gene end was trimmed by 2 bases and the J gene end by 2 bases; junction bases not matched to a gene: 7. The CDR3 region has the DNA TGTGCCAGCAGCCAAACCGGGACAGGGAATGCTGGGGCCAACGTCCTGACTTTC. Translating gives CASSQTGTGNAGANVLTF.

The table lists this clone with a count of one. The rearrangement links TRBV19 to TRBJ2-7; 9 bases align to TRBD1. Germline CDR1 is LNHDA and CDR2 is SQIVND (reference sequence). The CDR3 covers 19 residues. J lost 0 bases, V lost 0 bases, and 12 bases had no gene match. The CDR3 is CASSIDQRRDRVSSYEQYF. DNA for the CDR3: TGTGCCAGTAGTATAGATCAAAGGCGGGACAGGGTTAGCTCCTACGAGCAGTACTTC.

CDR3 in DNA: TGTGCCAGCAGCGTAGCGGGGGGCCAGTTCTTC. Its translation: CASSVAGGQFF. V and J are TRBV3-1 (or the pseudogene TRBV3-2) and TRBJ2-1, with TRBD2 identical over 10 bases. Germline CDR1 is LGHDT and CDR2 is YNNKEL (reference sequence). This CDR3 spans 11 amino acids. Trimming removed 5 bases from V and 13 bases from J; junction bases left unmatched: 2.

This clone has just a few counts. This rearrangement joins TRBV6-5 to TRBJ1-2, with 8 bases fitting TRBD1. J lost 6 bases, V lost 4 bases, and 10 bases had no gene match. Germline V gene data show CDR1 as MNHEY and CDR2 as SVGAGI. The CDR3 totals 15 residues. The chain's CDR3 is CASSSPRTGRDGYTF. Here the CDR3 DNA reads TGTGCCAGCAGTTCCCCCCGGACAGGGAGGGATGGCTACACCTTC.

The chain combines TRBV6-5 with TRBJ2-1, with 7 bases aligning to TRBD1. CDR3 length: 13 residues. The trim removed 6 bases at V and 9 bases at J, leaving 8 bases unmatched. Germline CDR1 and CDR2: MNHEY and SVGAGI. The CDR3: CASRTEGASEQFF. The CDR3 DNA reads TGTGCCAGCAGGACCGAGGGGGCGAGTGAGCAGTTCTTC.

The chain joins TRBV5-6 to TRBJ2-7; weak D call: TRBD1 (6 bases). Trimming left V 4 bases short and J 3 bases short, with 14 bases between. This CDR3 is 14 amino acids long. Germline V gives CDR1 SGHDT, CDR2 YYEEEE. The CDR3 protein is CASSKIQGNYEQYF. The CDR3 region has the DNA TGTGCCAGCAGCAAGATCCAGGGGAACTACGAGCAGTACTTC.

The chain is built from TRBV24-1 and TRBJ1-2, with a possible D match to TRBD1 (5 bases). CDR1 is KGHDR and CDR2 is SFDVKD in the germline V gene. The CDR3 contains 13 residues. V lost 2 bases and J 7 bases, leaving 10 bases between the germline ends. CDR3 loop: CATSDSQGFGYTF. The CDR3, as DNA: TGTGCCACCAGTGATTCCCAGGGATTTGGCTACACCTTC.

The rearrangement joins TRBV7-9 to TRBJ2-2; 12 bases agree with TRBD2. CDR1 SEHNR and CDR2 FQNEAQ come from the germline V gene (reference sequence). With 5 bases clipped from V and 7 bases from J, the junction kept 8 bases outside the gene matches. This CDR3 region has 16 residues. The CDR3 DNA is TGTGCCAGCAGCAAAGCTAGCGGGGGGGCGATCGGGGAGCTGTTTTTT. It is translated as CASSKASGGAIGELFF.

V and J are TRBV3-1 (or the pseudogene TRBV3-2) and TRBJ2-5; the D is unclear. CDR3 length equals 17 residues. With 1 base removed from V and 0 bases from J, the gap between germline ends came to 15 bases. Germline-derived CDR1 and CDR2 are LGHDT and YNNKEL (reference sequence). This chain's CDR3 is CASSQVGLPSYQETQYF. The CDR3 DNA reads as TGTGCCAGCAGCCAAGTTGGCCTCCCCTCCTACCAAGAGACCCAGTACTTC.

V is TRBV5-1 and J is TRBJ2-4, with a possible D match to TRBD2 (5 bases). CDR3 length: 16 residues. The germline CDR1 and CDR2 sequences are SGHRS and YFSETQ. V dropped 1 base and J dropped 0 bases, with 11 bases sitting between them. Written as DNA, the CDR3 is TGCGCCAGCAGCTTGTTCGCGGGCTCAGCCAAAAACATTCAGTACTTC. This translates into CASSLFAGSAKNIQYF.

Details on this clone: Other DNA sequences within the sample encode an identical CDR3. The CDR3 sequence: CASSRDRGYGYTF. In nucleotides, the CDR3 is TGTGCCAGCAGTCGGGACAGGGGCTATGGCTACACCTTC. The chain is built from TRBV6-5 and TRBJ1-2; 10 nucleotides line up with TRBD1. The CDR3 totals 13 residues. V shed 5 bases and J 4 bases; nucleotides not matched to a gene: 1. The germline V gene has CDR1 MNHEY and CDR2 SVGAGI.

This chain joins TRBV2 and TRBJ1-1; D gene ambiguous. There are 13 residues in the CDR3. Germline V gives CDR1 SNHLY, CDR2 FYNNEI. Trimming took 9 bases from V and 0 from J, leaving 11 bases between them. As DNA, the CDR3 is TGTGCCAGAAATGGGAGGGTGAACACTGAAGCTTTCTTT. As protein: CARNGRVNTEAFF.

The genes are TRBV6-6 and TRBJ1-1; tentative D call: TRBD1 (5 bases). Germline lookup yields CDR1 MNHNY and CDR2 SVGAGI (reference sequence). V lost 8 bases, J lost 1 base, and 5 bases lay in between. The CDR3 is made up of 11 amino acids. The CDR3 sequence: CASQGNTEAFF. In nucleotides, the CDR3 is TGTGCCAGCCAGGGGAACACTGAAGCTTTCTTT.